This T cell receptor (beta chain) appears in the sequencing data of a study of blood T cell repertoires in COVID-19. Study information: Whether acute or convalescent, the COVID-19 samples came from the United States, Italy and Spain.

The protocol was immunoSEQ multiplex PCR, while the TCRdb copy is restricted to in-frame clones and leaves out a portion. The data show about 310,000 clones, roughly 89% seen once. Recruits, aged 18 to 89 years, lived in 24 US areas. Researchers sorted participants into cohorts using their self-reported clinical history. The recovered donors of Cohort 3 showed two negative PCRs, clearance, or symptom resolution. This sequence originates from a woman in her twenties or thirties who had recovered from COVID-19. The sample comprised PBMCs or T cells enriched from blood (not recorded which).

DNA for the CDR3: TGTGCCAGTAGCAAACAGACTAGCGGGGGGGGCCATTACAATGAGCAGTTCTTC. Translated: CASSKQTSGGGHYNEQFF. The rearrangement links TRBV19 to TRBJ2-1, with 14 bases identical to TRBD2. Germline trimming cut 6 bases from V and 4 bases from J; bases unmatched to any gene: 11. Germline V gives CDR1 LNHDA, CDR2 SQIVND (reference sequence). CDR3 length: 18 amino acids.